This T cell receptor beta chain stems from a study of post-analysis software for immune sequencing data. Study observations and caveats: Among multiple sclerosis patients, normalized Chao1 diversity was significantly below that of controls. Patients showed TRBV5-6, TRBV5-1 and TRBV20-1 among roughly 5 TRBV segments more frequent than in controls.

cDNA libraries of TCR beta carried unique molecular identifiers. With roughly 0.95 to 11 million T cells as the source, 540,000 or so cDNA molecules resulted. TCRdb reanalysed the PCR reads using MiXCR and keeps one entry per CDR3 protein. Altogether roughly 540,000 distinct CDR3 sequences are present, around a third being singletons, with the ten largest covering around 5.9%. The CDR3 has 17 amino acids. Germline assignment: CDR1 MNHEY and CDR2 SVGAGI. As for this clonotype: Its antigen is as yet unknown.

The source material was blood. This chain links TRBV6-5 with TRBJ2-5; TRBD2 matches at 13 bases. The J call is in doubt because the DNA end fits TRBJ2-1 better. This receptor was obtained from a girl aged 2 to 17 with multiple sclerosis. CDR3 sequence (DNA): TGTGCCAGCAGTTTGACTAGCGGGGGGCCGGCGCAAGAGACCCAGTTCTTC. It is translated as CASSLTSGGPAQETQFF.